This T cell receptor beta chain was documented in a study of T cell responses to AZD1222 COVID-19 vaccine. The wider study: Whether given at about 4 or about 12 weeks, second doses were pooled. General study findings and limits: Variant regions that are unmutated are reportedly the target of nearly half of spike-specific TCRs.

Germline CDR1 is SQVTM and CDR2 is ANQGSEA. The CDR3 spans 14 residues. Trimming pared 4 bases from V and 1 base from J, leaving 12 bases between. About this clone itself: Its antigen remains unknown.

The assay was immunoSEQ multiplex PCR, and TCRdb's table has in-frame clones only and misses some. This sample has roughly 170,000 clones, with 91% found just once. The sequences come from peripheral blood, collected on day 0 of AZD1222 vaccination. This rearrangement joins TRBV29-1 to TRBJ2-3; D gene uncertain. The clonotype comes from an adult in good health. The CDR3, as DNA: TGCAGCGTTGGGGCTAGTACCGGCACAGATACGCAGTATTTT. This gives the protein CSVGASTGTDTQYF.